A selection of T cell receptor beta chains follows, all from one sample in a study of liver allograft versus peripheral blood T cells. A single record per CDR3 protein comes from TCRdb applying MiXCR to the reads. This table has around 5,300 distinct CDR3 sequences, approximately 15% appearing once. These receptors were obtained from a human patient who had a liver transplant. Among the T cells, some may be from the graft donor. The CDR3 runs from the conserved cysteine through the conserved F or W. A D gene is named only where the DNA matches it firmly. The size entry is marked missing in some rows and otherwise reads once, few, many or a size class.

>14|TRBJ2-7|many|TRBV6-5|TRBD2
TGTGCCAGCAGTTACCGGACTAGCGGTTACGAGCAGTACTTC
CASSYRTSGYEQYF
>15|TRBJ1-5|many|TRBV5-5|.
TGTGCCAGCAGCTCATTTTCTACTAGCAATCAGCCCCAGCATTTT
CASSSFSTSNQPQHF
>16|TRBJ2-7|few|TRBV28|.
TGTGCCAGCAGACCTAGCGTGTCTCTAGGCCCCTACGAGCAGTACTTC
CASRPSVSLGPYEQYF
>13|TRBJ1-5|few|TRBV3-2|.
TGTGCCAGTGTACAGGGAAATCATCAGCCCCAGCATTTT
CASVQGNHQPQHF
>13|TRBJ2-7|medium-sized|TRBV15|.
TGTGCCACCAGCAGGCTTAAGGGGGACGAGCAGTACTTC
CATSRLKGDEQYF
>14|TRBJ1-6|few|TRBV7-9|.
TGTGCCAGCAGCCCGGGGTCAGGAGATTCACCCCTCCACTTT
CASSPGSGDSPLHF
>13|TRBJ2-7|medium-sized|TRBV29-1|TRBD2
TGCAGCGCTGGACTAGCGGTCTCCTACGAGCAGTACTTC
CSAGLAVSYEQYF
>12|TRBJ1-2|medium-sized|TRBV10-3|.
TGTGCCATCACTGGAGGGGCTGATGGCTACACCTTC
CAITGGADGYTF
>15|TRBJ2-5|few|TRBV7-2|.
TGTGCCAGCAGCTCCGGAGGGGCCCCCACGGGGACCCAGTACTTC
CASSSGGAPTGTQYF
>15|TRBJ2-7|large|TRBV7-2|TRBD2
TGTGCCAGCAGCTTAGTTGCGGGAGGACCCTACGAGCAGTACTTC
CASSLVAGGPYEQYF
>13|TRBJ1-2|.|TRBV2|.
TGTGCCAGCAGTGTAGGACGGTACTATGGCTACACCTTC
CASSVGRYYGYTF
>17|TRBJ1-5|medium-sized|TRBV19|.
TGTGCCAGTAGTACAATCAGGACCCGTAAGGGCAATCAGCCCCAGCATTTT
CASSTIRTRKGNQPQHF
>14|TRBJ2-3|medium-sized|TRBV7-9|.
TGTGCCAGCAGCTTTGACAGACGCACAGATACGCAGTATTTT
CASSFDRRTDTQYF
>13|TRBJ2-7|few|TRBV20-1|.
TGCAGTGCTAGAGATAGGACGGGATACGAGCAGTACTTC
CSARDRTGYEQYF
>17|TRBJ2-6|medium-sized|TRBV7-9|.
TGTGCCAGCAGGAAAAGGGGTGGGGGAGCTGGGGCCAACGTCCTGACTTTC
CASRKRGGGAGANVLTF
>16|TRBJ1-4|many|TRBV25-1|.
TGTGCCAGCAGTGAATCGGCGGGGGGACGGAATGAAAAACTGTTTTTT
CASSESAGGRNEKLFF
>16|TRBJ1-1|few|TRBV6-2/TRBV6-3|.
TGTGCCAGCAGTTCCCACTCTGAGACGGAGAACACTGAAGCTTTCTTT
CASSSHSETENTEAFF
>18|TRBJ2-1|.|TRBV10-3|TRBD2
TGTGCCATCAGCGCCGGACTAGCGGGAGAAGGGTCCTACAATGAGCAGTTCTTC
CAISAGLAGEGSYNEQFF
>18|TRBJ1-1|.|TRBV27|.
TGTGCCAGCAGTTGGGGGGGGGGGGGCGCTTTTTTGGACACTGAAGCTTTCTTT
CASSWGGGGAFLDTEAFF
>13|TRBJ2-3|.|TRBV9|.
TGTGCCAGCAAGCCGGGGAGCACAGATACGCAGTATTTT
CASKPGSTDTQYF
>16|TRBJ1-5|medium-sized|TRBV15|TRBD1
TGTGCCACCAGCAGAGACCGGGGACAGGGCTGGCAGCCCCAGCATTTT
CATSRDRGQGWQPQHF
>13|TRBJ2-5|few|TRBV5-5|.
TGTGCCAGCAGCTTGTCAGGGGAAGAGACCCAGTACTTC
CASSLSGEETQYF
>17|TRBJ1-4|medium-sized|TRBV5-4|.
TGTGCCAGCAGCTCCGCCGGGAAAGTCCTTGGGGATGAAAAACTGTTTTTT
CASSSAGKVLGDEKLFF
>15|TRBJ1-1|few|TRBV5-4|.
TGTGCCAGCAGCTTGGACAGTGAAATGAACACTGAAGCTTTCTTT
CASSLDSEMNTEAFF
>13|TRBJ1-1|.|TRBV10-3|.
TGTGCCAGTAGGGCTTCCGGAGACACTGAAGCTTTCTTT
CASRASGDTEAFF
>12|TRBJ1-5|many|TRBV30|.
TGTGCCTGGAGAAGGGGAGATCAGCCCCAGCATTTT
CAWRRGDQPQHF
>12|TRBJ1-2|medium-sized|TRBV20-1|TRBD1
TGCAGTGCCGGGACAGTCGTATATGGCTACACCTTC
CSAGTVVYGYTF
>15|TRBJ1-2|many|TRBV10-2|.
TGCGCCAGCAGTCCTGCGACGGGGCGGAACTATGGCTACACCTTC
CASSPATGRNYGYTF
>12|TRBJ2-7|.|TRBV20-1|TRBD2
TGCAGTGCCCGCCCTTCGGGGGGCGAGCAGTACTTC
CSARPSGGEQYF
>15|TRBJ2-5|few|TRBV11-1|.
TGTGCCAGCAGCTTAGGTGCCGGGGGAAGAGAGACCCAGTACTTC
CASSLGAGGRETQYF
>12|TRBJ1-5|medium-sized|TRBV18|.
TGTGCCAGCTCACCAGGGGATGAGCCCCAGCATTTT
CASSPGDEPQHF
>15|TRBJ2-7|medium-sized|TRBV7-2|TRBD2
TGTGCCAGCAGCATTCGGACTAGCGGCTCCTACGAGCAGTACTTC
CASSIRTSGSYEQYF
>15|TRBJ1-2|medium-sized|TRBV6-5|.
TGTGCCAGCAGTTACGGGGGACGGAACAACTATGGCTACACCTTC
CASSYGGRNNYGYTF
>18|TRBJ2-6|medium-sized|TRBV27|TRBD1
TGTGCCAGCAGGGGACCGGGACAGGGGTCCTCTGGGGCCAACGTCCTGACTTTC
CASRGPGQGSSGANVLTF
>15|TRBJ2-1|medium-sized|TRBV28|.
TGTGCCAGCAGTCTAGGGACATCCCGCTACAATGAGCAGTTCTTC
CASSLGTSRYNEQFF
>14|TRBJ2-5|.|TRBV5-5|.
TGTGCCAGCAGCTCACAACAGGTCCAAGAGACCCAGTACTTC
CASSSQQVQETQYF
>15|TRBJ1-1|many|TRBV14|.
TGTGCCAGCAGCCAAGGTGGGACGGCGAACACTGAAGCTTTCTTT
CASSQGGTANTEAFF
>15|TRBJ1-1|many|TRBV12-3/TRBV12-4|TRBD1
TGTGCCAGCGGGACAGGGGGTACTATGAACACTGAAGCTTTCTTT
CASGTGGTMNTEAFF
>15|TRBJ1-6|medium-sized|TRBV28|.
TGTGCCAGCAGTTTCATTGGGGGCTCTGTGTCACCCCTCCACTTT
CASSFIGGSVSPLHF
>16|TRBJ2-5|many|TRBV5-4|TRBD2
TGTGCCAGCAGCTCATTAGCGGGGGGGTACCAAGAGACCCAGTACTTC
CASSSLAGGYQETQYF